Described below is a single TCR beta chain sequence and its context. Trimming shortened V by 4 bases and J by 8 bases, and 12 bases separated the two germline ends. The CDR3 loop spans 12 amino acids. CDR1 and CDR2 (germline): SQVTM, ANQGSEA. These data belong to a study of OX40 agonist ivuxolimab in advanced cancers. The data were produced by immunoSEQ multiplex PCR, yet TCRdb's version contains in-frame clones alone and is incomplete. The sample holds more than 70,000 clones; under 85% are singletons and the top ten take over 0.4%. The TCR comes from an adult with an advanced solid tumor such as melanoma, head and neck, liver or kidney cancer. V and J are TRBV29-1 and TRBJ2-1; the D gene is possibly TRBD1 (5 bases). Sequenced material: CD4+ or CD8+ T cells sorted from blood, taken in a trial of the OX40 agonist ivuxolimab. CDR3 in DNA: TGCAGCGTTGGGGCAGGGATGGATGAGCAGTTCTTC. Encoded protein: CSVGAGMDEQFF.